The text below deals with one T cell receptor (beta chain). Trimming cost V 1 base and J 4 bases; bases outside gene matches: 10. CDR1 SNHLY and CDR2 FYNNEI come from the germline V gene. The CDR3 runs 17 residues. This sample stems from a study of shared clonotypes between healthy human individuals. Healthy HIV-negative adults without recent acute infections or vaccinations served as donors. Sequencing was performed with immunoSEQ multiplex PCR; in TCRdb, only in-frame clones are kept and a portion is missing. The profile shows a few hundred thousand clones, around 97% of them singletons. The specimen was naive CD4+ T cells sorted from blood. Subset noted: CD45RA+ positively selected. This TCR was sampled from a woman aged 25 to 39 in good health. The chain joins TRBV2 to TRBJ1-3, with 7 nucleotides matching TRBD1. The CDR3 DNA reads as TGTGCCAGCAGTGAAGGACAGGGAATGTTATCGGGAAACACCATATATTTT. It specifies CASSEGQGMLSGNTIYF.